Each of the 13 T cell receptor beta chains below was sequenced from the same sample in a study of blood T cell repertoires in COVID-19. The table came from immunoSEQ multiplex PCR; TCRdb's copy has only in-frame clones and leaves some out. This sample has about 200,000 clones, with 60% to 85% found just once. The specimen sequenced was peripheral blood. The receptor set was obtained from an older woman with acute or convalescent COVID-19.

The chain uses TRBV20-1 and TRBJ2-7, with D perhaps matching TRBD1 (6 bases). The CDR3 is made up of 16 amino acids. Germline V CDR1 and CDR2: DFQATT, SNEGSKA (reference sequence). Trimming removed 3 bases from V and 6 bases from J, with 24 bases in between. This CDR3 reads CSASAPDSYVLGEQYF. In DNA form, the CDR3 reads TGCAGTGCTAGTGCCCCGGACAGCTATGTCCTTGGCGAGCAGTACTTC.

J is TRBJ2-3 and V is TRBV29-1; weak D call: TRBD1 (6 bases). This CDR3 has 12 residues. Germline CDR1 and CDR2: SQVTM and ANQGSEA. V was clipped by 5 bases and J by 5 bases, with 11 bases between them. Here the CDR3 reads CSVTGSIDTQYF. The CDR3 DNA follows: TGCAGCGTTACAGGGTCTATAGATACGCAGTATTTT.

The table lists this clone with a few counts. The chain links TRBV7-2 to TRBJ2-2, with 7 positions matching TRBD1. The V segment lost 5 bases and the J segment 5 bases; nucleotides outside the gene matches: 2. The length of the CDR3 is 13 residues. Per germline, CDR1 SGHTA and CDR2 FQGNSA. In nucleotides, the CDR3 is TGTGCCAGCAGCCGGGACAGTACCGGGGAGCTGTTTTTT. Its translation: CASSRDSTGELFF.

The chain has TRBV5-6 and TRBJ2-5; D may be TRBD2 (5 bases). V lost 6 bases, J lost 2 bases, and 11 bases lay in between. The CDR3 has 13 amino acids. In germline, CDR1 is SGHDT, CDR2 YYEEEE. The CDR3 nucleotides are TGTGCCAGCAACGCGGGCAGTCAAGAGACCCAGTACTTC. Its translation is CASNAGSQETQYF.

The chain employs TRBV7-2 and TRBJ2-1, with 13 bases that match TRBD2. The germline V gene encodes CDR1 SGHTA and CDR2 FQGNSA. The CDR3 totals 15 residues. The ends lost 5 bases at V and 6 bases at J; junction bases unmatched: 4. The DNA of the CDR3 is TGTGCCAGCAGCCACACTAGCGGGAGGGTCAATGAGCAGTTCTTC. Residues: CASSHTSGRVNEQFF.

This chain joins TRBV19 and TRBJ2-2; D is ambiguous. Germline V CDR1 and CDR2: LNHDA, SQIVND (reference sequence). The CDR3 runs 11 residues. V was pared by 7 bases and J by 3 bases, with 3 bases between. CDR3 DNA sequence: TGTGCCAGTACTTACACCGGGGAGCTGTTTTTT. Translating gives CASTYTGELFF. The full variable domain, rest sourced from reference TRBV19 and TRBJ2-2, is DGGITQSPKYLFRKEGQNVTLSCEQNLNHDAMYWYRQDPGQGLRLIYYSQIVNDFQKGDIAEGYSVSREKKESFPLTVTSAQKNPTAFYLCASTYTGELFFGEGSRLTVL.

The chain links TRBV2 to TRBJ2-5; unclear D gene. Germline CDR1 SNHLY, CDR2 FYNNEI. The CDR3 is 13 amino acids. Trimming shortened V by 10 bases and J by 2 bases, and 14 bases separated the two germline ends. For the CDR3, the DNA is TGTGCCACCGCGTACAGTGGACAAGAGACCCAGTACTTC. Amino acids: CATAYSGQETQYF.

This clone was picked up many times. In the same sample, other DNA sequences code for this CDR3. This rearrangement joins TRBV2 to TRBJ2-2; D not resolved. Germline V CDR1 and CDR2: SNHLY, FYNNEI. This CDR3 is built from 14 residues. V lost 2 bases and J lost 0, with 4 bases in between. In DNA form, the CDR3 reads TGTGCCAGCAGTGAACTGTCGAACACCGGGGAGCTGTTTTTT. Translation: CASSELSNTGELFF. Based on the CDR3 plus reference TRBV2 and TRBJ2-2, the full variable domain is EPEVTQTPSHQVTQMGQEVILRCVPISNHLYFYWYRQILGQKVEFLVSFYNNEISEKSEIFDDQFSVERPDGSNFTLKIRSTKLEDSAMYFCASSELSNTGELFFGEGSRLTVL.

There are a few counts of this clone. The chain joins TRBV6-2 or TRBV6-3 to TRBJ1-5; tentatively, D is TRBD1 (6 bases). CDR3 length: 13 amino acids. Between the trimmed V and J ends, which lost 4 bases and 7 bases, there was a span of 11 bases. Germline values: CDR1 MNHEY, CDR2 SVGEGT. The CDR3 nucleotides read TGTGCCAGCAGTTCTCGACAGGCGCAGCCCCAGCATTTT. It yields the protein CASSSRQAQPQHF.

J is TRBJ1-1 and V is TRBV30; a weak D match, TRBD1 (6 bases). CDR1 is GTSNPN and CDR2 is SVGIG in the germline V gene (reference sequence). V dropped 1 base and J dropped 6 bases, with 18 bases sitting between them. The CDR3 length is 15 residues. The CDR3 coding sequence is TGTGCCTGGAGTGGGGAAACTACAGGGCGACCTGAAGCTTTCTTT. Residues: CAWSGETTGRPEAFF.

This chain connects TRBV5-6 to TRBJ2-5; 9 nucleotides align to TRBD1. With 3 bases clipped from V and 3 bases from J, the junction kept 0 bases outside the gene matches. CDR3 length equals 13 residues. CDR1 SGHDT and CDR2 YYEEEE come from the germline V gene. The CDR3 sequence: CASSWTGEETQYF. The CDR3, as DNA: TGTGCCAGCAGCTGGACAGGGGAAGAGACCCAGTACTTC. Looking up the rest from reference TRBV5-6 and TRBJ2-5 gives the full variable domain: DAGVTQSPTHLIKTRGQQVTLRCSPKSGHDTVSWYQQALGQGPQFIFQYYEEEERQRGNFPDRFSGHQFPNYSSELNVNALLLGDSALYLCASSWTGEETQYFGPGTRLLVL.

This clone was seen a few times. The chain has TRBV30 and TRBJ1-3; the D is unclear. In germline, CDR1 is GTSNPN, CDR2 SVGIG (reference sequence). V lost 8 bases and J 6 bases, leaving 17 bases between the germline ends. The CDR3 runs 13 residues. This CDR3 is CALYPIGANTIYF. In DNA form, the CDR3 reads TGTGCCCTATATCCGATAGGAGCAAACACCATATATTTT.

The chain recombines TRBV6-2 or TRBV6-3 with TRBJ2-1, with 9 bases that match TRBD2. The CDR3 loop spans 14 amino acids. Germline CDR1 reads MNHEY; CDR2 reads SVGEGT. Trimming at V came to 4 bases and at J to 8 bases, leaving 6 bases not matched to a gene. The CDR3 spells CASSLAGVVHEQFF. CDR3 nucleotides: TGTGCCAGCAGTTTAGCGGGAGTAGTACATGAGCAGTTCTTC.